Below are 6 T cell receptor beta chains sequenced from a single sample in a study of CXCR3-negative and CXCR3-positive naive CD8 T cells. UMI-labeled 5' RACE yielded the TRB cDNA libraries. TCRdb re-called the 5' RACE reads and shows each CDR3 protein once, DNA omitted. This table holds about 9,600 distinct CDR3 sequences. What was sequenced was naive CXCR3- CD8+ T cells from blood. This sample's subset: CD45RO-CCR7+CD27+CD95- naive CD8+ T cells lacking CXCR3 (TNR3-). The receptors here all came from a human donor in good health. Some clones in this sample may be carry-over from other donors' samples.

V usage is TRBV19 and J usage is TRBJ2-2. The CDR3 has 15 residues. Germline lookup yields CDR1 LNHDA and CDR2 SQIVND (reference sequence). The CDR3 protein is CASSSGNWNTGELFF.

In terms of frequency, this clonotype is medium-sized (0.01 to 0.1%). The rearrangement joins TRBV20-1 to TRBJ1-5; TCRdb picks TRBD1, but there is no DNA to check that call. The CDR3 totals 18 residues. Germline V gives CDR1 DFQATT, CDR2 SNEGSKA (reference sequence). The CDR3: CSARDLTDSKYSNQPQHF.

V gene TRBV4-1 combines with J gene TRBJ1-1; TCRdb outputs TRBD1, but without DNA this stays unchecked. This CDR3 region has 16 residues. Germline values: CDR1 MGHRA, CDR2 YSYEKL. CDR3 amino acids: CASSQDGALGPTEAFF.

The chain is built from TRBV19 and TRBJ2-1; TCRdb proposes TRBD2, but this gene call is untestable without DNA. This CDR3 has 15 amino acids. Germline CDR1 and CDR2: LNHDA and SQIVND (reference sequence). CDR3 amino acids: CASSSRASGKDEQFF.

According to its frequency, this clonotype is medium-sized (0.01 to 0.1%). V gene TRBV4-2 combines with J gene TRBJ1-4; the TRBD1 assignment by TCRdb is unverifiable without DNA. This CDR3 comprises 15 residues. Germline CDR1 reads LGHNA; CDR2 reads YNFKEQ. This CDR3 is CASSQEDRGGEKLFF.

CDR3 loop: CASSYGSSTDTQYF. This chain uses TRBV12-3 or TRBV12-4 with TRBJ2-3. The CDR3 is 14 residues long.